The entry below gives a single T cell receptor beta chain sequence along with its context. The entry originates in a study of OX40 agonist ivuxolimab in advanced cancers. Clones were sequenced by immunoSEQ multiplex PCR, and TCRdb holds only the in-frame ones, with some missing. Here the sample spans 50,000 to 70,000 clones, roughly 89% being singletons. Germline-derived CDR1 and CDR2 are GTSNPN and SVGIG (reference sequence). V was pared by 8 bases and J by 2 bases, with 15 bases between. The CDR3 runs 13 residues. This clonotype originated in an adult with an advanced solid tumor such as melanoma, head and neck, liver or kidney cancer. The chain combines TRBV30 with TRBJ1-1; possibly TRBD1 for D (5 bases). Sequencing was performed on CD4+ or CD8+ T cells sorted from blood, taken in a trial of the OX40 agonist ivuxolimab. CDR3 sequence: CAPPQGSNTEAFF. The CDR3 DNA is TGTGCCCCCCCCCAGGGTAGTAACACTGAAGCTTTCTTT.